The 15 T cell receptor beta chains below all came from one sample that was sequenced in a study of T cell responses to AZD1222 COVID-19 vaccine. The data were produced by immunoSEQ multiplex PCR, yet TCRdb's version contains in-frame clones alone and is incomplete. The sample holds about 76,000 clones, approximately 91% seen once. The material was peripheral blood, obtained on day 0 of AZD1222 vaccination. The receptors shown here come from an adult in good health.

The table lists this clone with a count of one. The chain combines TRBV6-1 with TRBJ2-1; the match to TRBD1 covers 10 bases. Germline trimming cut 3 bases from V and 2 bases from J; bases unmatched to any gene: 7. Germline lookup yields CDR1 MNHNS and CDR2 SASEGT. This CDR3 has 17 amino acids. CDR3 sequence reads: CASSDRDRGVPYNEQFF. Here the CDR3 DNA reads TGTGCCAGCAGTGACCGGGACAGGGGAGTTCCCTACAATGAGCAGTTCTTC.

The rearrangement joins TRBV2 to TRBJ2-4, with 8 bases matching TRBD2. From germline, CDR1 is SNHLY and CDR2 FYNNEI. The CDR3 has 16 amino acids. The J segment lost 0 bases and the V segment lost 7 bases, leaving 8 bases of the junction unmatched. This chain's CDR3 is CASTTGTSKAKNIQYF. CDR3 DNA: TGTGCCAGCACCACCGGGACTAGTAAAGCCAAAAACATTCAGTACTTC.

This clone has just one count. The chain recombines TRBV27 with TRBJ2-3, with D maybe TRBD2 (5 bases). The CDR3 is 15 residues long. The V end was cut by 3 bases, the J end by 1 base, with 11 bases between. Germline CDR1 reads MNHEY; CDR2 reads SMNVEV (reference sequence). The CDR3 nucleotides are TGTGCCAGCAGTTTCGACTACCAGGGCACAGATACGCAGTATTTT. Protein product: CASSFDYQGTDTQYF.

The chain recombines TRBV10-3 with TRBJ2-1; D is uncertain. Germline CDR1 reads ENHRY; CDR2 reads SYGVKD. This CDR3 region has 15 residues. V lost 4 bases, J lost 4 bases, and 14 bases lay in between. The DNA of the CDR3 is TGTGCCATCAGTGGGTCTGTCACCCCGTACAATGAGCAGTTCTTC. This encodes CAISGSVTPYNEQFF.

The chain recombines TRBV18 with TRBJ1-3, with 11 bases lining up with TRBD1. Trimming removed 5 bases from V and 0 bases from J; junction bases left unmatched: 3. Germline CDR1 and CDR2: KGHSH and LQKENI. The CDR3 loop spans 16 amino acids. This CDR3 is CASSTGTGGSGNTIYF. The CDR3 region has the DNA TGTGCCAGCTCAACCGGGACAGGGGGCTCTGGAAACACCATATATTTT.

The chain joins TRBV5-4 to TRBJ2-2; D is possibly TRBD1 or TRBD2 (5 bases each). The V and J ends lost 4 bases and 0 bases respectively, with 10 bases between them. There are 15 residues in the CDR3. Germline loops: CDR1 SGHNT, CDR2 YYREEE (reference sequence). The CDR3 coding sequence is TGTGCCAGCAGCCGGGGCGTACCGAACACCGGGGAGCTGTTTTTT. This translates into CASSRGVPNTGELFF.

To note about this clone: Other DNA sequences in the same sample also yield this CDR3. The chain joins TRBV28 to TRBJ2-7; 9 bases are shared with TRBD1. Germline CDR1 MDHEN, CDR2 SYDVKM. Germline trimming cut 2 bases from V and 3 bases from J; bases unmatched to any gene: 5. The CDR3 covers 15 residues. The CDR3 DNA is TGTGCCAGCAGTTTAGTCGGACAGGGGCTCTACGAGCAGTACTTC. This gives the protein CASSLVGQGLYEQYF.

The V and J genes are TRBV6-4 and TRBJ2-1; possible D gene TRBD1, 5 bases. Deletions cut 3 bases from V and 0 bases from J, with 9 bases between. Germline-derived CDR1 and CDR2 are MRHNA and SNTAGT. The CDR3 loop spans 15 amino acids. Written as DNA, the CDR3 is TGTGCCAGCAGTGATACTGACAGCTCCTACAATGAGCAGTTCTTC. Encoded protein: CASSDTDSSYNEQFF.

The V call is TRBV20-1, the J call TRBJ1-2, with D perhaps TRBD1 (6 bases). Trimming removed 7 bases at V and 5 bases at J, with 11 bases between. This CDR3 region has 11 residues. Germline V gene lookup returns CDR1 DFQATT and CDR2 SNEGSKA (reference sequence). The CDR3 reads CSGDQGYGYTF. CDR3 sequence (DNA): TGCAGTGGAGATCAGGGGTATGGCTACACCTTC.

Here the CDR3 DNA reads TGCGCCAGCAGCTTGGCCGGGACAGGGGGAGAAGAGACCCAGTACTTC. As protein: CASSLAGTGGEETQYF. The chain employs TRBV5-1 and TRBJ2-5; 11 nucleotides align to TRBD1. V shed 0 bases and J 3 bases; nucleotides not matched to a gene: 4. CDR1 SGHRS and CDR2 YFSETQ come from the germline V gene. The CDR3 extends over 16 amino acids.

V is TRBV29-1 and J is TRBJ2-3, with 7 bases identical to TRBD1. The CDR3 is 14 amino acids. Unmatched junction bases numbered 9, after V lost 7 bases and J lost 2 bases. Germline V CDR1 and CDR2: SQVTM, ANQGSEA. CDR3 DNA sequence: TGCAGCGCTCGACAGGGCCAAAACACAGATACGCAGTATTTT. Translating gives CSARQGQNTDTQYF.

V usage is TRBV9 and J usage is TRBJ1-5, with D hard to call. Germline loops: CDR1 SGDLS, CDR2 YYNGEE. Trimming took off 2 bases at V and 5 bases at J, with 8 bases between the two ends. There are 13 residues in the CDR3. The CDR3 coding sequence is TGTGCCAGCAGCGTTGGTTGGGATCAGCCCCAGCATTTT. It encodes CASSVGWDQPQHF.

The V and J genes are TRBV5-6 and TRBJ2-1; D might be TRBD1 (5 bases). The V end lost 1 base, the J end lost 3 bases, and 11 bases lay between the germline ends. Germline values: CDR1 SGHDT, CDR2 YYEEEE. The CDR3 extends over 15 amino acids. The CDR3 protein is CASSLWGAGYNEQFF. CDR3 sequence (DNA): TGTGCCAGCAGCTTGTGGGGCGCCGGCTACAATGAGCAGTTCTTC. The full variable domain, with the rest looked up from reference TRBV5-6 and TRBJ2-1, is DAGVTQSPTHLIKTRGQQVTLRCSPKSGHDTVSWYQQALGQGPQFIFQYYEEEERQRGNFPDRFSGHQFPNYSSELNVNALLLGDSALYLCASSLWGAGYNEQFFGPGTRLTVL.

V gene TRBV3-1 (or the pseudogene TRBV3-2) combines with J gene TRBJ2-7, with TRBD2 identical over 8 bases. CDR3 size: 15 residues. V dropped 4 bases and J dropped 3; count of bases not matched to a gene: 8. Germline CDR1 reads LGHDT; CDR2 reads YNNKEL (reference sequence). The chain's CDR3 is CASSREAGVGYEQYF. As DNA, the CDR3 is TGTGCCAGCAGCCGGGAAGCGGGAGTGGGCTACGAGCAGTACTTC.

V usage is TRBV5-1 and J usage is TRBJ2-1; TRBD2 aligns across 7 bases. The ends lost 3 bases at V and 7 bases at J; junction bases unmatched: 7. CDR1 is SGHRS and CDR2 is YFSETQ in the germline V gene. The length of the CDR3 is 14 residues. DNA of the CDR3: TGCGCCAGCAGCTACGCGGGAGCGGTAAATGAGCAGTTCTTC. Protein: CASSYAGAVNEQFF.